This TCR beta chain was captured by sequencing in a study of cytomegalovirus exposure and HLA in healthy donors. Study results and limitations: A few of the chains that were CMV-associated were confirmed in vitro to be specific for CMV antigens. 87-base-pair reads could not separate some V segments, including TRBV6-2 and TRBV6-3.

The CDR3 is made up of 13 amino acids. V lost 4 bases to trimming and J lost 2 bases, with 9 bases between them. The V gene's germline CDR1 is SGDLS and CDR2 YYNGEE. While unrecorded immune exposures were likely, the donors were nominally healthy when sampled. Primers: 60 Vbeta forward and 13 Jbeta reverse. Profiling relied on immunoSEQ multiplex PCR, and the TCRdb table lists in-frame clones only, not all of them. The sample yields approximately 200,000 clones, about 84% seen once. Worth noting for this clone: Its specificity is unknown.

The chain links TRBV9 to TRBJ2-5; D possibly corresponds to TRBD2 (6 bases). The TCR originated in a human donor in good health. Sequences were obtained from PBMCs. As DNA, the CDR3 is TGTGCCAGCAGCCTAGCGTTTCAAGAGACCCAGTACTTC. This translates into CASSLAFQETQYF.